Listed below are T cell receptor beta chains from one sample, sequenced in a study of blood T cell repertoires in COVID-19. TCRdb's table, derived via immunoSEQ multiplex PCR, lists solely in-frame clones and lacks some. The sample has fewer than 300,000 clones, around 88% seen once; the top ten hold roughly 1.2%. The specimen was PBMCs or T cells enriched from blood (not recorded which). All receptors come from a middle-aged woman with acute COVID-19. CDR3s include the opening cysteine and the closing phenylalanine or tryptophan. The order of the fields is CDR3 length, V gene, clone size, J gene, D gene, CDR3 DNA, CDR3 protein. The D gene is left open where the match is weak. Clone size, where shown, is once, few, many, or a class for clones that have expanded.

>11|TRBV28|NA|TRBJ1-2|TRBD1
TGTGCTACGGACAGGGGGTATGGCTACACCTTC
CATDRGYGYTF
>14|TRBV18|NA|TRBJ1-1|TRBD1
TGTGCCAGCTCGGGGACAGGGGTTAACACTGAAGCTTTCTTT
CASSGTGVNTEAFF
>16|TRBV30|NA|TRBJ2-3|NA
TGTGCCTGGAAAGAATATAGCCGGGGAACAAAAGATACGCAGTATTTT
CAWKEYSRGTKDTQYF
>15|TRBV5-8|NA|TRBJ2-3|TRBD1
TGTGCCAGCAGTCGGACAGGGGGCATCACAGATACGCAGTATTTT
CASSRTGGITDTQYF
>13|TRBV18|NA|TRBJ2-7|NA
TGTGCCAGCTCACCGATTCAGAGGAACGAGCAGTACTTC
CASSPIQRNEQYF
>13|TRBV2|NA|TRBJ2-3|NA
TGTGCCAGCAGTGGGAGGTTCACAGATACGCAGTATTTT
CASSGRFTDTQYF
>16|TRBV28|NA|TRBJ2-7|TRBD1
TGTGCCAGCAGTCAAGGGACAGGGGGCATGCCGTACGAGCAGTACTTC
CASSQGTGGMPYEQYF
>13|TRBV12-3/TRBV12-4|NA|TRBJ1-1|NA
TGTGCCAGCAGCTTTACAGTGAACACTGAAGCTTTCTTT
CASSFTVNTEAFF
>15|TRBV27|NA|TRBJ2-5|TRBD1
TGTGCCAGCAGTTTACAATGGGACAGCCAAGAGACCCAGTACTTC
CASSLQWDSQETQYF
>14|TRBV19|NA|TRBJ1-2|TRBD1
TGTGCCAGTAGATCCGGGACAGGGGGCTCTGGCTACACCTTC
CASRSGTGGSGYTF
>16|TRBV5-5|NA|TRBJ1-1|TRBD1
TGTGCCAGCAGCTCTGGACAGGCTCCTATGAACACTGAAGCTTTCTTT
CASSSGQAPMNTEAFF
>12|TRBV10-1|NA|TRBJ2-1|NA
TGCGCCAGCAGTGAGTCGATGGGCCAGCAGTTCTTC
CASSESMGQQFF
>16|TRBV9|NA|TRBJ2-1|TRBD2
TGTGCCAGCAGCCCCCGGGAGGGCAAGATCTACAATGAGCAGTTCTTC
CASSPREGKIYNEQFF
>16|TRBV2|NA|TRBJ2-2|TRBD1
TGTGCCAGCAGCCAAGACAGGGGGCCGAACCCCGGGGAGCTGTTTTTT
CASSQDRGPNPGELFF
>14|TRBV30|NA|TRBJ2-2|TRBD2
TGTGCCTGGCAAGGACTAGTGATCACCGGGGAGCTGTTTTTT
CAWQGLVITGELFF
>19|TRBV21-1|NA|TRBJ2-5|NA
TGTGCCAGCAGCCCCCGACAGGGGAGGGGGTCAACCGCCCAAGAGACCCAGTACTTC
CASSPRQGRGSTAQETQYF
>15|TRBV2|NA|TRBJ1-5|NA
TGTGCCAGCAGTGAGCGGGGAGGGATGGCTCAGCCCCAGCATTTT
CASSERGGMAQPQHF
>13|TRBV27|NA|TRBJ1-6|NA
TGTGCCAGCAGTTTGAACAGGGCTTATAATCCCCACTTT
CASSLNRAYNPHF
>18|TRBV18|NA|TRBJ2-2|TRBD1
TGTGCCAGCTCCCCAAACCGAGCCGGGACAGCAGGCACCGGGGAGCTGTTTTTT
CASSPNRAGTAGTGELFF
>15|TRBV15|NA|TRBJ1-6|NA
TGTGCCACCAGCCTCAGGGACTCCTATAATTCACCCCTCCACTTT
CATSLRDSYNSPLHF
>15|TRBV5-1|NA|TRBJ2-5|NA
TGCGCCAGCAGCTTGGTCCCGGGAACCCAAGAGACCCAGTACTTC
CASSLVPGTQETQYF
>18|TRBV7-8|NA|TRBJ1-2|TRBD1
TGTGCCAGCAGCCAGGGAAGGGGGACAGGGGCTACCTTCTATGGCTACACCTTC
CASSQGRGTGATFYGYTF
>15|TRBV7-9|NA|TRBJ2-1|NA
TGTGCCAGCAGCCCTCTAGTCGGGTCCTACAATGAGCAGTTCTTC
CASSPLVGSYNEQFF
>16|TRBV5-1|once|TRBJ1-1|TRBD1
TGCGCCAGCAGCTTGGCCGGGACAGGGTTGAACACTGAAGCTTTCTTT
CASSLAGTGLNTEAFF
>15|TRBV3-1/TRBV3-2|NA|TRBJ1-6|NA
TGTGCCAGCAGCCAAGAGGCAGGGTTGGCTTCACCCCTCCACTTT
CASSQEAGLASPLHF
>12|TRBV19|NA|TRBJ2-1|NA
TGTGCCAGTAGGACAGGTTTGAATGAGCAGTTCTTC
CASRTGLNEQFF
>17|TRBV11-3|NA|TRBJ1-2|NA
TGTGCCAGCAGAGACGGCCGGACAGAAGCTACTAACTATGGCTACACCTTC
CASRDGRTEATNYGYTF
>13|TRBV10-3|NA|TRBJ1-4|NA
TGTGCCATCAGTGAGTCGGAGGGTGAAAAACTGTTTTTT
CAISESEGEKLFF
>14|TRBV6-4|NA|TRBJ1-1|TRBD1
TGTGCCAGCAGTACCACAGGGGGGCTTGGGGGTGCTTTCTTT
CASSTTGGLGGAFF
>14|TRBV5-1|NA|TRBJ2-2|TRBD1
TGCGCCAGCAGCTGGGGACAGCCCTCCGGGGAGCTGTTTTTT
CASSWGQPSGELFF
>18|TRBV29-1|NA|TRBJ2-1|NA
TGCAGCTCCCCCTGGAGAGAATCGGATCGCGGGGCCTACAATGAGCAGTTCTTC
CSSPWRESDRGAYNEQFF
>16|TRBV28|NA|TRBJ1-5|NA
TGTGCCAGCAGTGAGGGCCTGGGATACGGCAATCAGCCCCAGCATTTT
CASSEGLGYGNQPQHF